This T cell receptor (beta chain) appears in the sequencing data of a study of blood T cell repertoires in COVID-19. Per the study methods: Estimation of nucleated cell counts was performed using reference gene primer amplification. Clones were sequenced by immunoSEQ multiplex PCR, and TCRdb holds only the in-frame ones, with some missing. V, J and clone size reflect that table, while D and trimming were determined from the DNA. Altogether fewer than 200,000 clones are present, around 83% being singletons, with the ten largest covering roughly 15%. Trimming left V 0 bases short and J 0 bases short, with 7 bases between. Germline V CDR1 and CDR2: SGDLS, YYNGEE. The CDR3 has 15 residues. Study members were between about 18 and 89 years old and lived in 24 US regions. Clinical history as reported by participants underpinned cohort assignment. Donors of Cohort 3 who recovered were those that had two negative PCRs, clearance, or symptom resolution.

The chain is built from TRBV9 and TRBJ1-3; no clear D gene. The origin of this receptor is a man aged 50-59 years who had recovered from COVID-19. Sequencing was performed on PBMCs or T cells enriched from blood (not recorded which). CDR3 sequence reads: CASSVAHSSGNTIYF. Here the CDR3 DNA reads TGTGCCAGCAGCGTAGCCCATAGCTCTGGAAACACCATATATTTT.